These 20 T cell receptor beta chains came from one sample sequenced in a study of PD-L1 blockade in urothelial cancer. This sample's time point: peripheral blood 6 weeks after treatment start. Using immunoSEQ multiplex PCR, the repertoire was profiled, and TCRdb retains in-frame clones only, with some absent. The profile covers more than 45,000 clones, with approximately 80% appearing a single time and roughly 8.8% taken by the ten largest. Specimen: PBMCs, collected around atezolizumab (anti-PD-L1) treatment. Receptors originate from a man in his 70s with urothelial cancer.

The chain is built from TRBV4-1 and TRBJ2-1; D possibly corresponds to TRBD1 (5 bases). Germline V CDR1 and CDR2: MGHRA, YSYEKL. The CDR3 covers 14 residues. Trimming left V 5 bases short and J 8 bases short, with 16 bases between. In DNA form, the CDR3 reads TGCGCCAGCAGCAGAAGATCACAGGAGTATGAGCAGTTCTTC. Its protein product is CASSRRSQEYEQFF.

This chain connects TRBV5-4 to TRBJ2-7, with 8 bases identical to TRBD2. The CDR3 is 15 residues long. In germline, CDR1 is SGHNT, CDR2 YYREEE (reference sequence). Losses at the gene ends were 1 base for V and 5 bases for J; bases not matched to a gene: 8. The CDR3 nucleotides read TGTGCCAGCAGCTTGACTAGCGGATTAAGTAACGAGCAGTACTTC. Protein product: CASSLTSGLSNEQYF.

This chain links TRBV10-2 with TRBJ1-5; 7 bases align to TRBD1. Germline V gene data show CDR1 as WSHSY and CDR2 as SAAADI. With V trimmed by 7 bases and J by 1 base, 7 bases remained unmatched. The CDR3 extends over 15 amino acids. Written as DNA, the CDR3 is TGCGCCAGCAAAGGTTCAGGGGGGAGCAATCAGCCCCAGCATTTT. Translation gives CASKGSGGSNQPQHF.

The V call is TRBV4-2, the J call TRBJ2-2; TRBD2 matches at 7 bases. V shed 1 base, J shed 1 base, and the junction held 0 bases outside the gene matches. The CDR3 loop spans 15 amino acids. Germline values: CDR1 LGHNA, CDR2 YNFKEQ. The DNA of the CDR3 is TGTGCCAGCAGCCAAGCGGGAGGGAACACCGGGGAGCTGTTTTTT. It is translated as CASSQAGGNTGELFF.

This clone was detected only a few times. The chain employs TRBV7-8 and TRBJ2-1, with 11 nucleotides matching TRBD2. V dropped 1 base and J dropped 5; count of bases not matched to a gene: 4. The CDR3 sequence is 16 residues long. From germline, CDR1 is SGHVS and CDR2 FQNEAQ. CDR3 in DNA: TGTGCCAGCAGCTTAGACGGACTAGCGGGCGACAATGAGCAGTTCTTC. Protein sequence: CASSLDGLAGDNEQFF.

The gene calls are TRBV21-1 and TRBJ2-7; TRBD2, the D gene given by the table, was not confirmed from the DNA. TRBV21-1 is an annotated pseudogene. The CDR3 runs to 15 residues. The CDR3 nucleotides read TGTGCCAGCAGCAGGGGGACTAGCGGGACAATAAAGCAGTACTTC. Translating it yields CASSRGTSGTIKQYF.

This clone was observed a few times. V and J are TRBV4-1 and TRBJ2-6, with a tentative D call TRBD2 (5 bases). Germline lookup yields CDR1 MGHRA and CDR2 YSYEKL. The CDR3 sequence is 17 residues long. V lost 0 bases and J 2 bases, leaving 11 bases between the germline ends. The CDR3 protein is CASSQDSGGPGANVLTF. The CDR3 DNA reads as TGCGCCAGCAGCCAAGATTCTGGCGGGCCTGGGGCCAACGTCCTGACTTTC.

The genes are TRBV14 and TRBJ1-2; D uncertain. The CDR3 sequence is 15 residues long. The germline CDR1 and CDR2 sequences are SGHDN and FVKESK. V shed 1 base and J shed 0 bases, with 9 bases lying between them. The chain's CDR3 is CASSQGAAANYGYTF. Written as DNA, the CDR3 is TGTGCCAGCAGCCAAGGAGCGGCAGCTAACTATGGCTACACCTTC.

The rearrangement uses TRBV6-5 and TRBJ2-7, with TRBD1 matching over 9 bases. CDR1 is MNHEY and CDR2 is SVGAGI in the germline V gene. The CDR3 consists of 15 residues. V dropped 7 bases and J dropped 3; count of bases not matched to a gene: 10. CDR3 region: CASMETGTGIYEQYF. The CDR3 nucleotides are TGTGCCAGCATGGAGACCGGGACAGGGATCTACGAGCAGTACTTC.

This clone was recorded once. The chain is built from TRBV9 and TRBJ2-1; 8 bases are a match to TRBD2. V lost 3 bases, J lost 8 bases, and 7 bases stayed unmatched. The CDR3 loop spans 14 amino acids. From germline, CDR1 is SGDLS and CDR2 YYNGEE. The CDR3 nucleotides read TGTGCCAGCAGCGGAATCGGGACTAGGCATGAGCAGTTCTTC. This encodes CASSGIGTRHEQFF.

The chain has TRBV6-4 and TRBJ2-1; possibly TRBD2 for D (6 bases). The CDR3 has 15 amino acids. Trimming left V 0 bases short and J 2 bases short, with 8 bases between. Germline V gene data show CDR1 as MRHNA and CDR2 as SNTAGT. CDR3 bases: TGTGCCAGCAGTGACTCGGAGGGCCCCTACAATGAGCAGTTCTTC. It is translated as CASSDSEGPYNEQFF.

V gene TRBV28 combines with J gene TRBJ2-3; 9 bases map to TRBD2. The germline CDR1 and CDR2 sequences are MDHEN and SYDVKM. The V and J ends lost 5 bases and 4 bases, in that order; junction bases with no gene match: 7. The CDR3 is made up of 15 amino acids. In DNA, the CDR3 is TGTGCCAGCAGTATAAAGCGGGAGGTCCCAGATACGCAGTATTTT. This translates into CASSIKREVPDTQYF.

J is TRBJ2-3 and V is TRBV5-4, with 9 positions matching TRBD2. Per germline, CDR1 SGHNT and CDR2 YYREEE (reference sequence). The CDR3 consists of 20 residues. J lost 5 bases, V lost 2 bases, and 21 bases had no gene match. The CDR3 DNA reads as TGTGCCAGCAGCTTCAGGACGCCGGCCTTAGCGGGAGCGGTGGAAGATACGCAGTATTTT. It codes for CASSFRTPALAGAVEDTQYF.

The V gene is TRBV7-2, the J gene TRBJ2-7, with no clear D. The CDR3 is 13 residues long. Germline lookup yields CDR1 SGHTA and CDR2 FQGNSA. With 2 bases removed from V and 5 bases from J, the gap between germline ends came to 10 bases. CDR3 loop: CASSLPVSHEQYF. CDR3 DNA: TGTGCCAGCAGCTTACCCGTGAGCCACGAGCAGTACTTC.

This clone appeared once. The genes are TRBV5-1 and TRBJ2-5; the match to TRBD2 covers 12 bases. This CDR3 is built from 16 residues. Germline V gene data show CDR1 as SGHRS and CDR2 as YFSETQ. The V segment lost 4 bases and the J segment 1 base; nucleotides outside the gene matches: 5. CDR3 sequence: CASSMTSGRGQETQYF. The CDR3, as DNA: TGCGCCAGCAGCATGACTAGCGGGAGAGGCCAAGAGACCCAGTACTTC.

The chain employs TRBV2 and TRBJ1-2, with TRBD1 as a possible D gene (5 bases). CDR1 and CDR2 (germline): SNHLY, FYNNEI. V lost 6 bases and J 8 bases, leaving 22 bases between the germline ends. The CDR3 covers 15 residues. Here the CDR3 DNA reads TGTGCCAGCAGGGCTCGCTTCTGGGGGGGTGAAGGCTACACCTTC. Residues: CASRARFWGGEGYTF. The full variable domain, in which reference TRBV2 and TRBJ1-2 provide the parts outside the CDR3, is EPEVTQTPSHQVTQMGQEVILRCVPISNHLYFYWYRQILGQKVEFLVSFYNNEISEKSEIFDDQFSVERPDGSNFTLKIRSTKLEDSAMYFCASRARFWGGEGYTFGSGTRLTVV.

The V call is TRBV2, the J call TRBJ1-1; TRBD1 agrees at 8 bases. Germline-derived CDR1 and CDR2 are SNHLY and FYNNEI. V lost 7 bases and J lost 4; bases outside the gene matches: 8. This CDR3 contains 14 residues. CDR3 bases: TGTGCCAGCAATCTGGGACAGGTGGTCACTGAAGCTTTCTTT. Protein: CASNLGQVVTEAFF.

This sequence joins TRBV30 and TRBJ1-3; no clear D gene. This CDR3 comprises 13 residues. The germline V gene encodes CDR1 GTSNPN and CDR2 SVGIG (reference sequence). Trimming stripped 4 bases from V and 9 bases from J, with 16 bases between. The CDR3 DNA reads TGTGCCTGGAACAGTCCGGTTCTATTCACCATATATTTT. Translation gives CAWNSPVLFTIYF.

The rearrangement joins TRBV19 to TRBJ1-3; 8 bases map to TRBD1. This CDR3 is 15 amino acids long. Germline V lookup: CDR1 LNHDA, CDR2 SQIVND (reference sequence). Trimming at V came to 7 bases and at J to 3 bases, leaving 8 bases not matched to a gene. Here the CDR3 reads CASISPGTGGNTIYF. In nucleotides, the CDR3 is TGTGCCAGTATCAGCCCCGGGACAGGTGGAAACACCATATATTTT.

This chain connects TRBV11-2 to TRBJ2-1; 8 bases map to TRBD2. The CDR3 is made up of 12 amino acids. CDR1 and CDR2 from the germline V gene are SGHAT and FQNNGV. V dropped 5 bases and J dropped 7; count of bases not matched to a gene: 1. CDR3 sequence: CASSRGGNEQFF. The CDR3 DNA reads as TGTGCCAGCAGCCGGGGGGGGAATGAGCAGTTCTTC.